The rows below give T cell receptor beta chains drawn from one sample of a study of response to subunit inactivated influenza vaccine. TCRdb re-analysed the RT-PCR reads in MiXCR, keeping a single row per CDR3 protein. This table holds 700,000 to 900,000 distinct CDR3 sequences, approximately 21% found once. Sequencing used PBMCs from blood, obtained approximately 5 days after vaccination. The receptors derive from a man between 50 and 59 years old who received an inactivated influenza vaccine. Each CDR3 is given with its conserved first and last residue. The D gene is left open where the match is weak. Clone size is shown for a subset of rows, as once, few, many or a class of expanded clone.

v_gene	abundance	d_gene	j_gene	CDR3aa	CDR3nt
TRBV6-2/TRBV6-3	many	NA	TRBJ1-1	CASTQGGGTEAFF	TGTGCCAGCACCCAAGGTGGGGGGACTGAAGCTTTCTTT
TRBV10-3	few	NA	TRBJ1-4	CAIRAGETNEKLFF	TGTGCCATCAGAGCAGGAGAAACTAATGAAAAACTGTTTTTT
TRBV6-2/TRBV6-3	NA	TRBD1	TRBJ2-1	CASSYSWDRHNEQFF	TGTGCCAGCAGTTACTCTTGGGACAGACACAATGAGCAGTTCTTC
TRBV10-3	few	TRBD1	TRBJ1-1	CAISGQGYEAFF	TGTGCCATCAGTGGACAGGGTTATGAAGCTTTCTTT
TRBV7-2	NA	NA	TRBJ2-7	CASSLSRSGPYEQYF	TGTGCCAGCAGCTTAAGTCGAAGCGGACCCTACGAGCAGTACTTC
TRBV20-1	few	NA	TRBJ2-1	CSASRGVNNEQFF	TGCAGTGCGTCCCGGGGAGTTAACAATGAGCAGTTCTTC
TRBV5-1	few	TRBD2	TRBJ2-1	CASSLYREGTSGSNEQFF	TGCGCCAGCAGCTTGTACAGGGAAGGGACTAGCGGGAGTAATGAGCAGTTCTTC
TRBV19	few	TRBD1	TRBJ2-3	CASSMTGGLYLHSTDTQYF	TGTGCCAGTAGTATGACAGGGGGCTTATACTTACATAGCACAGATACGCAGTATTTT
TRBV18	few	TRBD1	TRBJ2-7	CASSPLQGVPYEQYF	TGTGCCAGCTCACCACTCCAGGGGGTACCCTACGAGCAGTACTTC
TRBV29-1	few	NA	TRBJ1-1	CSVEAGENTEAFF	TGCAGCGTGGAGGCAGGGGAGAACACTGAAGCTTTCTTT
TRBV6-6	many	NA	TRBJ1-5	CASNNRDQPQHF	TGTGCCAGCAACAACAGAGATCAGCCCCAGCATTTT
TRBV5-4	NA	NA	TRBJ2-3	CASSLVGASTDTQYF	TGTGCCAGCAGCTTGGTTGGGGCTAGCACAGATACGCAGTATTTT
TRBV2	NA	TRBD1	TRBJ2-7	CASRHGQGAGEQYF	TGTGCCAGCAGGCATGGACAGGGGGCAGGGGAGCAGTACTTC
TRBV7-6	NA	NA	TRBJ2-5	CASSLEGRDFPGETQYF	TGTGCCAGCAGCTTAGAGGGACGGGACTTTCCAGGAGAGACCCAGTACTTC
TRBV4-3	NA	NA	TRBJ2-6	CASSQGGGANVLTF	TGCGCCAGCAGCCAAGGTGGTGGGGCCAACGTCCTGACTTTC
TRBV27	NA	TRBD2	TRBJ2-1	CASSLYLAGYNEQFF	TGTGCCAGCAGTTTATATCTAGCGGGGTACAATGAGCAGTTCTTC
TRBV10-3	few	NA	TRBJ2-1	CAISEMEQLGNEQFF	TGTGCCATCAGTGAGATGGAACAACTGGGGAATGAGCAGTTCTTC
TRBV6-2/TRBV6-3	NA	TRBD2	TRBJ2-3	CASNPWTSGSVTDTQYF	TGTGCCAGCAACCCCTGGACTAGCGGGAGTGTAACAGATACGCAGTATTTT
TRBV5-1	NA	TRBD2	TRBJ2-1	CASRRGSGSHRYNEQFF	TGCGCCAGCAGAAGAGGTAGCGGGTCCCATCGTTACAATGAGCAGTTCTTC
TRBV6-1	few	TRBD1	TRBJ1-3	CASRDRGSSGNTIYF	TGTGCCAGCAGGGACAGGGGAAGCTCTGGAAACACCATATATTTT
TRBV4-2	few	NA	TRBJ2-3	CASSQDAGQSTDTQYF	TGTGCCAGCAGCCAAGATGCGGGACAGTCCACAGATACGCAGTATTTT
TRBV7-8	few	NA	TRBJ1-1	CASSEDLTEAFF	TGTGCCAGCAGCGAGGACCTCACTGAAGCTTTCTTT